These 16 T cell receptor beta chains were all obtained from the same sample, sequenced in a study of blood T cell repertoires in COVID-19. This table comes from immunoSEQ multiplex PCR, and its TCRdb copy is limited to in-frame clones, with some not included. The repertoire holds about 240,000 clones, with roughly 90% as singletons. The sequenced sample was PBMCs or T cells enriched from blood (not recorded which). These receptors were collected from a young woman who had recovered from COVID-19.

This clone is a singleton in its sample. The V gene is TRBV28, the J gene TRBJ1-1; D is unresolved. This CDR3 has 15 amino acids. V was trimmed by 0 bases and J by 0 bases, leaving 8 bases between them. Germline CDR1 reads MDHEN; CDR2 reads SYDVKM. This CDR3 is CASSLWTRMNTEAFF. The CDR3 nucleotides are TGTGCCAGCAGTTTATGGACACGGATGAACACTGAAGCTTTCTTT. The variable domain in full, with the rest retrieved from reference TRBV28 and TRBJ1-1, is DVKVTQSSRYLVKRTGEKVFLECVQDMDHENMFWYRQDPGLGLRLIYFSYDVKMKEKGDIPEGYSVSREKKERFSLILESASTNQTSMYLCASSLWTRMNTEAFFGQGTRLTVV.

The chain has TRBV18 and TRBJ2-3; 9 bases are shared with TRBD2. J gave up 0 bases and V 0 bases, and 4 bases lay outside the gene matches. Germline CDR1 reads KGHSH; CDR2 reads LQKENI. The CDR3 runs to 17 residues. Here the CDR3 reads CASSPPSSGRSTDTQYF. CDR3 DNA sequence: TGTGCCAGCTCACCACCCAGTAGCGGGAGAAGCACAGATACGCAGTATTTT.

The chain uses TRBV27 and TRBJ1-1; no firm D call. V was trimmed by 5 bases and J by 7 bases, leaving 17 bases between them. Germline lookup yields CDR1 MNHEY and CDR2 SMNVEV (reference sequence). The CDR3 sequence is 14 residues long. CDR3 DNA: TGTGCCAGCAGTCTGTCTAGGCTCCCTATTGAAGCTTTCTTT. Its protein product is CASSLSRLPIEAFF.

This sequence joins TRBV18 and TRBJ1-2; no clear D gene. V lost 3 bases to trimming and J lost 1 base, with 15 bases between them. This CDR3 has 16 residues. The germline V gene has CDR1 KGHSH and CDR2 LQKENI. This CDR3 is CASSPDRLDYNYGYTF. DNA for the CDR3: TGTGCCAGCTCACCCGATAGACTGGATTATAACTATGGCTACACCTTC.

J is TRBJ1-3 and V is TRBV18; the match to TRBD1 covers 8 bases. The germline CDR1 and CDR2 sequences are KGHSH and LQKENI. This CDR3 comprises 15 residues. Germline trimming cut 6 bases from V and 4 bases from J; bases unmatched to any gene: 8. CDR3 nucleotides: TGTGCCAGCTCTACGACAGGGGAGGCGGGAAACACCATATATTTT. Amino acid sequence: CASSTTGEAGNTIYF.

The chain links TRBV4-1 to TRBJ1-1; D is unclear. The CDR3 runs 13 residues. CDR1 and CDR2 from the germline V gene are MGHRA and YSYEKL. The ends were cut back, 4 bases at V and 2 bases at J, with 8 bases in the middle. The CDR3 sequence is CASSRGGNTEAFF. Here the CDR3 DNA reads TGCGCCAGCAGCCGAGGAGGTAACACTGAAGCTTTCTTT.

CDR3 nucleotides: TGTGCCAGCAGCTTAGGGGTCAGGGTTGGGAACACTGAAGCTTTCTTT. Its protein is CASSLGVRVGNTEAFF. This chain connects TRBV7-8 to TRBJ1-1, with TRBD1 as a possible D gene (5 bases). The CDR3 has 16 amino acids. Germline V gives CDR1 SGHVS, CDR2 FQNEAQ. With 1 base removed from V and 1 base from J, the gap between germline ends came to 13 bases.

The CDR3 region is CASTVNRGQGKLFF. CDR3 coding DNA: TGTGCCAGCACCGTCAACAGGGGGCAGGGAAAACTGTTTTTT. V usage is TRBV6-5 and J usage is TRBJ1-4, with 9 bases matching TRBD1. This CDR3 has 14 residues. CDR1 and CDR2 from the germline V gene are MNHEY and SVGAGI. V dropped 7 bases and J dropped 10; count of bases not matched to a gene: 10.

The CDR3 DNA reads TGTGCCAGCAGCGCCCTGGGGGGAGCTAACACTGAAGCTTTCTTT. It encodes CASSALGGANTEAFF. J is TRBJ1-1 and V is TRBV9, with a possible D match to TRBD1 (5 bases). The CDR3 has 15 residues. Between the trimmed V and J ends, which lost 3 bases and 2 bases, there was a span of 14 bases. The germline V gene has CDR1 SGDLS and CDR2 YYNGEE.

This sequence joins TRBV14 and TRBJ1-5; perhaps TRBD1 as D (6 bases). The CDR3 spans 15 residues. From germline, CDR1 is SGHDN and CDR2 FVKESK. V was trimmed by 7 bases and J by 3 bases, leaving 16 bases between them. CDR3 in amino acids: CASTRAAGVNQPQHF. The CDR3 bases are TGTGCCAGCACACGTGCGGCAGGGGTCAATCAGCCCCAGCATTTT. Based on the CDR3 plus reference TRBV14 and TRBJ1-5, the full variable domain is EAGVTQFPSHSVIEKGQTVTLRCDPISGHDNLYWYRRVMGKEIKFLLHFVKESKQDESGMPNNRFLAERTGGTYSTLKVQPAELEDSGVYFCASTRAAGVNQPQHFGDGTRLSIL.

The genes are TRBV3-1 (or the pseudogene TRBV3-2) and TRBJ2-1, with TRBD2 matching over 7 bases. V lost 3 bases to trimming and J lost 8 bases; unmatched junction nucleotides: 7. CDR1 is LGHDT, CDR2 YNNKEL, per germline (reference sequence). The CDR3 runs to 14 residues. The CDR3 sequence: CASSQGLSSDEQFF. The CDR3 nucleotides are TGTGCCAGCAGCCAGGGACTATCATCCGATGAGCAGTTCTTC.

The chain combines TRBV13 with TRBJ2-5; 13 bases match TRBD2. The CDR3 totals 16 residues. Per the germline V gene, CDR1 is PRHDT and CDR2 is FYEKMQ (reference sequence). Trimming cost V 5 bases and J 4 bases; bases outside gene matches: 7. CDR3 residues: CASSRGTSGNRETQYF. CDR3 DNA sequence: TGTGCCAGCAGCCGCGGGACTAGCGGGAATCGAGAGACCCAGTACTTC.

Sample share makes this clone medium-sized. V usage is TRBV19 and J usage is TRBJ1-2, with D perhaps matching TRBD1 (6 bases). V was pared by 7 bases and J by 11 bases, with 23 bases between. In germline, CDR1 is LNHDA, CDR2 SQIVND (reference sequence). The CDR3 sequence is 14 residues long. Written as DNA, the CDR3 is TGTGCCAGTACCATAGCACAGGGCGGAATGAGTTACACCTTC. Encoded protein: CASTIAQGGMSYTF. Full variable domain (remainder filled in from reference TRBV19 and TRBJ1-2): DGGITQSPKYLFRKEGQNVTLSCEQNLNHDAMYWYRQDPGQGLRLIYYSQIVNDFQKGDIAEGYSVSREKKESFPLTVTSAQKNPTAFYLCASTIAQGGMSYTFGSGTRLTVV.

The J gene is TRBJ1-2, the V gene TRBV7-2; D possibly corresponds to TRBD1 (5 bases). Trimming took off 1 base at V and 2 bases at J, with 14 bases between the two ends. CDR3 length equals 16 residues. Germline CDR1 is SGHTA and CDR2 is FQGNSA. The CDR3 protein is CASSLESGGANYGYTF. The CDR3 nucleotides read TGTGCCAGCAGCTTAGAGTCGGGGGGAGCCAACTATGGCTACACCTTC.

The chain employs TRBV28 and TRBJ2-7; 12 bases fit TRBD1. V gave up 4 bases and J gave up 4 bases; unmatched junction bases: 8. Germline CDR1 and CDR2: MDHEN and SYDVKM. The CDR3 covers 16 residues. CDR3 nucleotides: TGTGCCAGCAGTTCAGGAAGGGACAGGGGGCTTTACGAGCAGTACTTC. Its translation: CASSSGRDRGLYEQYF.

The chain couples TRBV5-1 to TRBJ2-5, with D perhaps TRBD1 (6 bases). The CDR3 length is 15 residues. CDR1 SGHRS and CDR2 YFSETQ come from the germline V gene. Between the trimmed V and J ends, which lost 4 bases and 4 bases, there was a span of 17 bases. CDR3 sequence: CASSGGRPSAETQYF. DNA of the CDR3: TGCGCCAGCAGCGGGGGCCGCCCTAGTGCAGAGACCCAGTACTTC.